Following are 5 T cell receptor beta chains from one sample sequenced in a study of shared clonotypes between healthy human individuals. Produced via immunoSEQ multiplex PCR; TCRdb's table is partial and in-frame only. The table shows about 2.4 million clones, with over 85% occurring only once. Source material: naive CD4+ T cells sorted from blood. Subset reported: CD45RA+ positively selected. These receptors were taken from a young man in good health.

J is TRBJ2-7 and V is TRBV2, with D perhaps TRBD2 (7 bases). In germline, CDR1 is SNHLY, CDR2 FYNNEI. Trimming removed 8 bases from V and 2 bases from J, with 13 bases in between. CDR3 length: 13 amino acids. DNA of the CDR3: TGTGCCAGCTTAGGGGGGGCGGCCTACGAGCAGTACTTC. Its translation is CASLGGAAYEQYF.

The gene calls are TRBV18 and TRBJ1-5, with 7 bases matching TRBD1. This CDR3 has 14 residues. Losses at the gene ends were 5 bases for V and 7 bases for J; bases not matched to a gene: 8. Germline CDR1 KGHSH, CDR2 LQKENI. CDR3 nucleotides: TGTGCCAGCTCAGGGGACAGCATACCACAGCCCCAGCATTTT. The encoded protein is CASSGDSIPQPQHF.

The rearrangement joins TRBV28 to TRBJ1-5; maybe TRBD1 (5 bases). The CDR3 covers 12 residues. V dropped 8 bases and J dropped 5 bases, with 10 bases sitting between them. Germline V lookup: CDR1 MDHEN, CDR2 SYDVKM. The CDR3 sequence: CASGDRYQPQHF. The CDR3, as DNA: TGTGCCAGCGGGGACCGATATCAGCCCCAGCATTTT.

J is TRBJ1-2 and V is TRBV27, with D uncertain. Germline V CDR1 and CDR2: MNHEY, SMNVEV (reference sequence). Between the trimmed V and J ends, which lost 3 bases and 8 bases, there was a span of 13 bases. CDR3 length: 13 residues. The CDR3 nucleotides read TGTGCCAGCAGTTTCGGGAGAGGGTTCGGCTACACCTTC. This encodes CASSFGRGFGYTF.

The chain recombines TRBV19 with TRBJ1-4; D not certain. The CDR3 extends over 12 amino acids. Trimming cost V 7 bases and J 8 bases, with 11 bases left between them. Germline CDR1 is LNHDA and CDR2 is SQIVND (reference sequence). The CDR3 nucleotides read TGTGCCAGTAACCGGGGAGGGGAAAAACTGTTTTTT. This codes for CASNRGGEKLFF.